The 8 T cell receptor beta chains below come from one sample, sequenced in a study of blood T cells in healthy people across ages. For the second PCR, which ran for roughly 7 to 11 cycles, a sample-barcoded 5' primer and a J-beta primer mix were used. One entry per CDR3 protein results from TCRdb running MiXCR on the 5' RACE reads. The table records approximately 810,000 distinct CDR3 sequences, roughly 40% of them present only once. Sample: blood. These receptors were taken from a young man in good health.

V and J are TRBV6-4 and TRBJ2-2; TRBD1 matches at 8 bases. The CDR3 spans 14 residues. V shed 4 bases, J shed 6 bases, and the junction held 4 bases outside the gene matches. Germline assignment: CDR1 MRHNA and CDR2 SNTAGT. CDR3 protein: CASSGGQAPGELFF. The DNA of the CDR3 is TGTGCCAGCAGTGGGGGACAGGCCCCCGGGGAGCTGTTTTTT.

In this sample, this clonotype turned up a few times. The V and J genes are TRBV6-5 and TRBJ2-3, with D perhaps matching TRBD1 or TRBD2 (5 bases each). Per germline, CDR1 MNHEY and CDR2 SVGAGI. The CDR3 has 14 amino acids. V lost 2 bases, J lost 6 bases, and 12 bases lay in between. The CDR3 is CASSYPGPADTQYF. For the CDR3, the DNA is TGTGCCAGCAGTTACCCGGGACCAGCGGATACGCAGTATTTT.

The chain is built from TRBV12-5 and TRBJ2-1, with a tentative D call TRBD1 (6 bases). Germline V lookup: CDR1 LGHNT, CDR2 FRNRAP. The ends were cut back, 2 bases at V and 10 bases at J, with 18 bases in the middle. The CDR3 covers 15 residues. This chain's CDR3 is CASGLWETGNWEQFF. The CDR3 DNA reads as TGTGCTAGTGGTTTGTGGGAGACAGGCAATTGGGAGCAGTTCTTC.

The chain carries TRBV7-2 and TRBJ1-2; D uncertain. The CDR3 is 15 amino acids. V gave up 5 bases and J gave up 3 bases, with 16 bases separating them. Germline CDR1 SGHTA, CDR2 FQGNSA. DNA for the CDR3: TGTGCCAGCAGCCCGGACTTTTCAAGGGACTATGGCTACACCTTC. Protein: CASSPDFSRDYGYTF.

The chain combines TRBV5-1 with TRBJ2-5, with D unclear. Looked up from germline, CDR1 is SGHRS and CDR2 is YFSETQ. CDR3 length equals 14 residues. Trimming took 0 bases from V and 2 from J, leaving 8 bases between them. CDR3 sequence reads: CASSLEWQQETQYF. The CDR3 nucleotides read TGCGCCAGCAGCTTGGAGTGGCAACAAGAGACCCAGTACTTC.

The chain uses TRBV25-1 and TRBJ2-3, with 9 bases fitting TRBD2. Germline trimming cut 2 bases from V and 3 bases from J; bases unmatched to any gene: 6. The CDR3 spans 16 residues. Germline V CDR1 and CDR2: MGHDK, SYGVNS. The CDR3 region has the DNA TGTGCCAGCAGTGAAGGTCAGCTAGCGGGAACAGATACGCAGTATTTT. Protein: CASSEGQLAGTDTQYF.

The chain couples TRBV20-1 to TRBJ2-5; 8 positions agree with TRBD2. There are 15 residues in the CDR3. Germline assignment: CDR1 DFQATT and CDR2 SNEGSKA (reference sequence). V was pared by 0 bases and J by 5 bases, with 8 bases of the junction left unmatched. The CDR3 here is CSARDGSGGDETQYF. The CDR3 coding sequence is TGCAGTGCTAGAGATGGCTCGGGAGGGGATGAGACCCAGTACTTC.

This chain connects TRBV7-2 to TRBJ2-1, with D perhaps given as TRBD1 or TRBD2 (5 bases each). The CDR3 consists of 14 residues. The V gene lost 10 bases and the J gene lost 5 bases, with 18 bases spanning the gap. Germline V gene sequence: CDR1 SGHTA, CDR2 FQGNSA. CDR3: CATDRGVLDNEQFF. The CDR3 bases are TGTGCCACCGATAGAGGGGTTCTGGACAATGAGCAGTTCTTC.